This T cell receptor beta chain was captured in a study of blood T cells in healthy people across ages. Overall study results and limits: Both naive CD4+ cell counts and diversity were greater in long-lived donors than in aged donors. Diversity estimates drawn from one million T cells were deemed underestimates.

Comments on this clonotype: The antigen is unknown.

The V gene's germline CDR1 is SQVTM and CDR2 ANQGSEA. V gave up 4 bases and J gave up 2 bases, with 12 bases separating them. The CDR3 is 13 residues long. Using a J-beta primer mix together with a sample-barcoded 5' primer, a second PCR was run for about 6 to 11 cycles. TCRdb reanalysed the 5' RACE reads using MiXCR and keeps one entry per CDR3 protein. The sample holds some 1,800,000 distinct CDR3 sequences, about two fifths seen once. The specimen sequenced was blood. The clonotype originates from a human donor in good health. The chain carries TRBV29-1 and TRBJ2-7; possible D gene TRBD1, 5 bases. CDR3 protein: CSVGRQHTYEQYF. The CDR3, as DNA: TGCAGCGTTGGAAGACAGCATACCTACGAGCAGTACTTC.